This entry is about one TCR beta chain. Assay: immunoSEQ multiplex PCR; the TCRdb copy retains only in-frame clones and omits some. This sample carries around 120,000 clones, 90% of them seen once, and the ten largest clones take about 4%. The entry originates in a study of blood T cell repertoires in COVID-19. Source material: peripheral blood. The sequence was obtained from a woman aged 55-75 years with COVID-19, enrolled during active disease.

The CDR3 region has the DNA TGCGCCAGCAGCTCTAGTAGCGGGGGGGCCTCTGTTCAGTTCTTC. It translates to CASSSSSGGASVQFF. The rearrangement uses TRBV5-1 and TRBJ2-1; 11 bases match TRBD2. Germline assignment: CDR1 SGHRS and CDR2 YFSETQ. This CDR3 has 15 amino acids. J lost 13 bases, V lost 3 bases, and 12 bases had no gene match.